This T cell receptor (beta chain) emerged from a study of blood T cell repertoires in COVID-19 (dated by TCRdb to 2020 to 2022). With respect to the entire study: Samples from collaborators originated in the United States, Italy and Spain and spanned both the acute and convalescent phases of COVID-19. The material from the prospective study consisted of cDNA or gDNA derived from T cells, B-cell-depleted T cells, or PBMCs. Deeply sampled blood TCRbeta repertoires from subjects exposed to, actively infected with, or recovered from COVID-19 were included in the dataset. The repertoires were released in a freely available public database intended as a resource for research on the immune response to SARS-CoV-2. Samples came from the ongoing ImmuneRACE study (first 160 participants) plus 1,254 subjects from 6 global collaborators. Sample metadata almost always included a de-identified subject ID, COVID-19 status, age in years and sex. Where available, HLA class I and class II types were taken from metadata supplied by the sample provider and were not determined by assay-based typing.

TCRbeta CDR3 regions were amplified from genomic DNA using the immunoSEQ Assay, a bias-controlled multiplex PCR. The original methods were these. The number of nucleated cells in each sample was estimated by amplification of reference gene primers within the assay. To quantify the absolute abundance of each unique TCRbeta CDR3 rearrangement, sequence reads were collapsed and filtered. For each sample, productive Simpson clonality was calculated as the square root of Simpson's diversity index across productive rearrangements. TCRdb provides this immuneACCESS table in a form limited to in-frame rearrangements. Some clones are lacking; in checked studies, under half of them reflect an unresolved V gene, and why the rest are absent is not known. V, J and clone size are those of that table, while D and trimming were read from the DNA. This sample comprises fewer than 45,000 clones, over 70% of them detected only once. The leading ten clones occupy 15% to 20% of the sample.

V is pared back by 1 base and J by 5 bases, with 11 bases lying between the germline termini. CDR1 and CDR2, looked up from the germline V gene (reference sequence), are LGHDT and YNNKEL. The CDR3 holds 14 amino acids from the cysteine to the phenylalanine. Only the CDR3 part of the read is kept: 42 bases, read in frame from the first base. Whole blood was collected in K2EDTA tubes by collaborating institutions according to the institutions' own protocols. For TCRbeta analysis, collaborator samples were shipped as frozen whole blood, as isolated PBMCs, or as DNA extracted from either sample type. Points the paper makes about the study in general: The amount of clinical and demographic metadata varied by source and participant and was provided uncurated.

A remark on this clone: Its target antigen remains unknown. No base quality values were provided; no much bigger clone lies one nucleotide off.

The TCR originated in a man in his sixties or seventies with acute or convalescent COVID-19. The material sequenced was peripheral blood. The chain is made from TRBV3-1 (or the pseudogene TRBV3-2) and TRBJ1-2, with the D gene uncertain. The CDR3 region reads CASSQGGGKYGYTF. In nucleotide form, the sequence is TGTGCCAGCAGCCAAGGCGGAGGGAAATATGGCTACACCTTC.